These 17 T cell receptor beta chains came from one sample sequenced in a study of CD8+ T cells in alopecia areata. Specified treatment: oral pan-JAK inhibitor, 5-10 mg twice daily. RNA was isolated and reverse transcribed to cDNA, the sequencing template. The assay was immunoSEQ multiplex PCR, and TCRdb's table has in-frame clones only and misses some. Of approximately 190,000 clones listed, roughly 60% are singletons. The sequencing used CD4+ T cells sorted from blood, collected at week 24, from a patient treated with tofacitinib. All receptors derive from a human donor with alopecia areata.

This chain links TRBV5-1 with TRBJ2-7; 7 positions match TRBD2. V trimming: 4 bases; J trimming: 3 bases; junction bases outside the gene matches: 10. CDR3 length: 15 amino acids. CDR1 and CDR2 (germline): SGHRS, YFSETQ. This chain's CDR3 is CASSPSSGIIYEQYF. The CDR3 DNA reads TGCGCCAGCAGCCCCTCGAGCGGGATTATCTACGAGCAGTACTTC.

In regard to this clone: Other DNA sequences in this sample translate to the same CDR3. The V call is TRBV9, the J call TRBJ1-1, with D maybe TRBD1 (5 bases). CDR3 length: 15 residues. The germline V gene has CDR1 SGDLS and CDR2 YYNGEE. V shed 0 bases and J shed 1 base, with 10 bases lying between them. The CDR3 DNA reads TGTGCCAGCAGCGTAGGGGGTAGGGGGAACACTGAAGCTTTCTTT. It specifies CASSVGGRGNTEAFF.

The count of this clone is one. The rearrangement uses TRBV14 and TRBJ2-2, with 13 bases that match TRBD2. Looked up from germline, CDR1 is SGHDN and CDR2 is FVKESK. V gave up 6 bases and J gave up 3 bases; unmatched junction bases: 13. The length of the CDR3 is 19 residues. As DNA, the CDR3 is TGTGCCAGCAGTTCCGGGACTAGCGGGACCCCAGGTGACACCGGGGAGCTGTTTTTT. Protein product: CASSSGTSGTPGDTGELFF.

This chain links TRBV5-4 with TRBJ1-6; 10 bases fit TRBD1. The CDR3 is made up of 16 amino acids. The V gene's germline CDR1 is SGHNT and CDR2 YYREEE (reference sequence). V lost 4 bases to trimming and J lost 14 bases; unmatched junction nucleotides: 15. The CDR3 is CASSPTGGGESRTLHF. For the CDR3, the DNA is TGTGCCAGCAGCCCGACAGGGGGCGGAGAGAGTAGGACCCTCCACTTT. Drawing the rest from reference TRBV5-4 and TRBJ1-6, the complete variable domain is ETGVTQSPTHLIKTRGQQVTLRCSSQSGHNTVSWYQQALGQGPQFIFQYYREEENGRGNFPPRFSGLQFPNYSSELNVNALELDDSALYLCASSPTGGGESRTLHFGNGTRLTVT.

The rearrangement links TRBV7-2 to TRBJ2-5; possibly TRBD1 for D (6 bases). Trimming left V 5 bases short and J 2 bases short, with 9 bases between. Germline V gene lookup returns CDR1 SGHTA and CDR2 FQGNSA. This CDR3 spans 13 amino acids. The CDR3 DNA reads as TGTGCCAGCAGCGAGGACAGACAAGAGACCCAGTACTTC. This sequence encodes CASSEDRQETQYF.

The chain couples TRBV5-1 to TRBJ2-5, with a tentative D call TRBD1 (6 bases). The CDR3 extends over 14 amino acids. V gave up 4 bases and J gave up 4 bases, with 14 bases separating them. Per the germline V gene, CDR1 is SGHRS and CDR2 is YFSETQ. This CDR3 reads CASSPRQASETQYF. In DNA form, the CDR3 reads TGCGCCAGCAGCCCTAGACAGGCCTCAGAGACCCAGTACTTC.

The chain uses TRBV6-1 and TRBJ2-1; 13 positions agree with TRBD2. Looked up from germline, CDR1 is MNHNS and CDR2 is SASEGT. The V and J ends lost 6 bases and 7 bases, in that order; junction bases with no gene match: 6. The CDR3 contains 15 residues. This chain's CDR3 is CASRPTSGGLNEQFF. In DNA form, the CDR3 reads TGTGCCAGCAGGCCGACTAGCGGGGGGCTTAATGAGCAGTTCTTC.

V is TRBV7-8 and J is TRBJ1-6; 8 bases are a match to TRBD1. The CDR3 extends over 16 amino acids. Germline V gene data show CDR1 as SGHVS and CDR2 as FQNEAQ. Trimming cost V 0 bases and J 6 bases; bases outside gene matches: 4. CDR3 sequence: CASSLAADRANSPLHF. Written as DNA, the CDR3 is TGTGCCAGCAGCTTAGCCGCGGACAGGGCTAATTCACCCCTCCACTTT.

The rearrangement uses TRBV25-1 and TRBJ1-1, with D perhaps TRBD1 (6 bases). Germline V lookup: CDR1 MGHDK, CDR2 SYGVNS. The CDR3 is made up of 14 amino acids. V lost 4 bases and J lost 3, with 12 bases in between. CDR3 DNA: TGTGCCAGCAGTGGTACTCAGGGGCACACTGAAGCTTTCTTT. Translating gives CASSGTQGHTEAFF.

A few counts support this clone. The sample has other DNA sequences that encode this CDR3 too. The V and J genes are TRBV9 and TRBJ1-3; no firm D call. In germline, CDR1 is SGDLS, CDR2 YYNGEE. The CDR3 is made up of 13 amino acids. Trimming removed 3 bases at V and 0 bases at J, with 4 bases between. The CDR3 loop is CASSGGSGNTIYF. CDR3 sequence (DNA): TGTGCCAGCAGCGGGGGCTCTGGAAACACCATATATTTT.

Details on this clone: The germline gene is not matched at one end of the junction; a read error may be the cause. CDR3 sequence (DNA): TGTGCCAGCAATGAACAGGGTTCCTACAATGAGCAGTTCTTC. This codes for CASNEQGSYNEQFF. J is TRBJ2-1 and V is TRBV2, with a weak D call TRBD1 (6 bases). CDR1 and CDR2 from the germline V gene are SNHLY and FYNNEI. This CDR3 contains 14 residues.

The chain carries TRBV4-3 and TRBJ1-5; no clear D. The CDR3 spans 13 residues. The V and J ends lost 2 bases and 5 bases respectively, with 7 bases between them. The V gene's germline CDR1 is LGHNA and CDR2 YSLEER. CDR3: CASSQRRDQPQHF. The CDR3 DNA reads TGCGCCAGCAGCCAAAGACGGGATCAGCCCCAGCATTTT.

This clone was detected a few times. The chain links TRBV19 to TRBJ2-4; the match to TRBD1 covers 7 bases. Germline V gives CDR1 LNHDA, CDR2 SQIVND (reference sequence). The length of the CDR3 is 16 residues. The junction had 4 bases not matched to a gene; V was cut back by 2 bases and J by 0 bases. The CDR3 region is CASSINRDRAKNIQYF. CDR3 bases: TGTGCCAGTAGTATAAACCGGGACAGAGCCAAAAACATTCAGTACTTC.

This chain joins TRBV6-5 and TRBJ2-5; no definite D call. V lost 7 bases and J lost 0, with 12 bases in between. CDR1 and CDR2 (germline): MNHEY, SVGAGI. This CDR3 region has 14 residues. The CDR3 loop is CASTQQPYQETQYF. The DNA of the CDR3 is TGTGCCAGCACCCAACAGCCGTACCAAGAGACCCAGTACTTC.

V is TRBV2 and J is TRBJ1-2, with D perhaps TRBD1 (5 bases). CDR3 length: 13 amino acids. V lost 5 bases and J lost 4, with 11 bases in between. CDR1 SNHLY and CDR2 FYNNEI come from the germline V gene. CDR3 nucleotide sequence: TGTGCCAGCAGTCCCGGGGGGAGCTATGGCTACACCTTC. The encoded protein is CASSPGGSYGYTF.

V gene TRBV30 combines with J gene TRBJ1-6; TRBD1 matches at 8 bases. CDR3 length: 13 residues. Germline V gene lookup returns CDR1 GTSNPN and CDR2 SVGIG (reference sequence). Germline trimming cut 8 bases from V and 7 bases from J; bases unmatched to any gene: 7. CDR3 nucleotide sequence: TGTGCCGGCGGACAGGGAATGAATTCACCCCTCCACTTT. This gives the protein CAGGQGMNSPLHF.

This chain links TRBV30 with TRBJ2-2; D is uncertain. The CDR3 runs 11 residues. From germline, CDR1 is GTSNPN and CDR2 SVGIG (reference sequence). Deletions cut 5 bases from V and 8 bases from J, with 9 bases between. The CDR3 DNA reads as TGTGCCTGGGACTTCCTAGGGGAGCTGTTTTTT. Translating gives CAWDFLGELFF. Combining the CDR3 with reference TRBV30 and TRBJ2-2 gives the whole variable domain SQTIHQWPATLVQPVGSPLSLECTVEGTSNPNLYWYRQAAGRGLQLLFYSVGIGQISSEVPQNLSASRPQDRQFILSSKKLLLSDSGFYLCAWDFLGELFFGEGSRLTVL.